These 19 T cell receptor beta chains were all obtained from the same sample, sequenced in a study of radiotherapy plus CTLA-4 blockade in lung cancer. The repertoire was sequenced with immunoSEQ multiplex PCR; TCRdb's copy has only in-frame clones and lacks some. This sample has around 80,000 clones, with around 78% found just once. Sequences were derived from peripheral blood, sampled from a patient treated with radiotherapy plus ipilimumab. These receptor sequences come from a human donor with non-small cell lung cancer whose response to radiotherapy plus ipilimumab could not be evaluated. Some clones in this sample may be carry-over from other donors' samples.

On this clone: This CDR3 is also generated by other DNA sequences in the sample. This chain connects TRBV5-1 to TRBJ1-5; 7 bases match TRBD1. Germline CDR1 reads SGHRS; CDR2 reads YFSETQ. After removal of 0 bases from V and 7 bases from J, the junction contained 1 base not matched to a gene. The CDR3 contains 13 residues. The CDR3 DNA sequence: TGCGCCAGCAGCTTGGAAGGGGGCCAGCCCCAGCATTTT. Amino acids: CASSLEGGQPQHF.

V gene TRBV7-2 combines with J gene TRBJ1-4, with D maybe TRBD1 (5 bases). Germline values: CDR1 SGHTA, CDR2 FQGNSA. V gave up 8 bases and J gave up 8 bases, with 12 bases separating them. The CDR3 has 12 residues. The CDR3 nucleotides read TGTGCCAGCCGCCAGGGCATAGAAAAACTGTTTTTT. It encodes CASRQGIEKLFF.

The CDR3 sequence is CASSPSGTGGGTQYF. CDR3 in DNA: TGTGCCAGCTCACCTTCCGGGACAGGTGGGGGGACCCAGTACTTC. The chain couples TRBV18 to TRBJ2-5; TRBD1 matches at 8 bases. The CDR3 length is 15 residues. The J segment lost 7 bases and the V segment lost 3 bases, leaving 10 bases of the junction unmatched. CDR1 KGHSH and CDR2 LQKENI come from the germline V gene.

The J gene is TRBJ1-6, the V gene TRBV5-6; D unclear. CDR1 is SGHDT and CDR2 is YYEEEE in the germline V gene. V was clipped by 1 base and J by 7 bases, with 9 bases between them. CDR3 size: 14 residues. The CDR3 DNA follows: TGTGCCAGCAGCTTGCGAGGGTACAATTCACCCCTCCACTTT. It codes for CASSLRGYNSPLHF.

The chain recombines TRBV28 with TRBJ1-6; 8 bases line up with TRBD1. The trim removed 5 bases at V and 6 bases at J, leaving 3 bases unmatched. The CDR3 is made up of 14 amino acids. From germline, CDR1 is MDHEN and CDR2 SYDVKM. The chain's CDR3 is CASSPGGVNSPLHF. CDR3 in DNA: TGTGCCAGCAGTCCAGGGGGCGTTAATTCACCCCTCCACTTT.

The chain has TRBV4-1 and TRBJ1-4; TRBD1 might be the D (5 bases). The CDR3 has 15 amino acids. Trimming removed 4 bases from V and 0 bases from J, with 9 bases in between. Germline CDR1 and CDR2: MGHRA and YSYEKL. DNA of the CDR3: TGCGCCAGCAGCCGACAGTCAGCAACTAATGAAAAACTGTTTTTT. Its translation: CASSRQSATNEKLFF.

This clone was seen once. CDR3 loop: CASSLAPSTGPETQYF. In DNA form, the CDR3 reads TGTGCCAGCAGCTTAGCACCCTCGACAGGGCCAGAGACCCAGTACTTC. The chain has TRBV11-2 and TRBJ2-5; 7 bases are a match to TRBD1. This CDR3 region has 16 residues. From germline, CDR1 is SGHAT and CDR2 FQNNGV. The V segment lost 1 base and the J segment 4 bases; nucleotides outside the gene matches: 9. Combining the CDR3 with reference TRBV11-2 and TRBJ2-5 gives the whole variable domain EAGVAQSPRYKIIEKRQSVAFWCNPISGHATLYWYQQILGQGPKLLIQFQNNGVVDDSQLPKDRFSAERLKGVDSTLKIQPAKLEDSAVYLCASSLAPSTGPETQYFGPGTRLLVL.

The chain joins TRBV19 to TRBJ1-6; D gene ambiguous. V was shortened by 6 bases and J by 9 bases, with 15 bases between the two germline ends. The CDR3 length is 14 residues. The germline gives CDR1 LNHDA, CDR2 SQIVND (reference sequence). The CDR3 DNA reads as TGTGCCAGTAGCATCCCGGGAGATGGTTCACCCCTCCACTTT. Its protein is CASSIPGDGSPLHF.

This chain uses TRBV6-6 with TRBJ1-1, with 7 bases lining up with TRBD1. Trimming at V came to 2 bases and at J to 1 base, leaving 7 bases not matched to a gene. The germline CDR1 and CDR2 sequences are MNHNY and SVGAGI (reference sequence). The CDR3 runs 16 residues. CDR3 residues: CASSYKPGQQNTEAFF. In DNA form, the CDR3 reads TGTGCCAGCAGTTACAAGCCGGGACAGCAGAACACTGAAGCTTTCTTT.

The rearrangement links TRBV7-3 to TRBJ2-1; D uncertain. The germline gives CDR1 SGHTA, CDR2 FQGTGA. V was shortened by 1 base and J by 8 bases, with 9 bases between the two germline ends. The CDR3 spans 13 residues. CDR3 nucleotides: TGTGCCAGCAGCTTAAGGCTAGTCTATGAGCAGTTCTTC. Residues: CASSLRLVYEQFF. The entire variable domain, with the rest obtained from reference TRBV7-3 and TRBJ2-1, is as follows: GAGVSQTPSNKVTEKGKYVELRCDPISGHTALYWYRQSLGQGPEFLIYFQGTGAADDSGLPNDRFFAVRPEGSVSTLKIQRTERGDSAVYLCASSLRLVYEQFFGPGTRLTVL.

The chain uses TRBV19 and TRBJ2-7; D remains unclear. The CDR3 covers 14 residues. Per the germline V gene, CDR1 is LNHDA and CDR2 is SQIVND (reference sequence). With 5 bases removed from V and 0 bases from J, the gap between germline ends came to 11 bases. CDR3: CASSRLSDSYEQYF. CDR3 bases: TGTGCCAGTAGTCGCCTTTCAGACTCCTACGAGCAGTACTTC.

The V call is TRBV5-6, the J call TRBJ2-1; D may be TRBD2 (6 bases). CDR3 length: 14 amino acids. Trimming removed 2 bases from V and 8 bases from J, with 14 bases in between. Looked up from germline, CDR1 is SGHDT and CDR2 is YYEEEE. The CDR3 sequence: CASSFGTGYYEQFF. The CDR3 DNA follows: TGTGCCAGCAGCTTCGGGACTGGCTATTATGAGCAGTTCTTC.

J is TRBJ2-5 and V is TRBV9; 8 bases are a match to TRBD2. Germline CDR1 SGDLS, CDR2 YYNGEE. The CDR3 is 15 residues long. V lost 0 bases and J lost 5; bases outside the gene matches: 6. The CDR3 region is CASSVGGTRMETQYF. CDR3 bases: TGTGCCAGCAGCGTAGGGGGGACTAGGATGGAGACCCAGTACTTC.

J is TRBJ2-3 and V is TRBV7-2; D might be TRBD1 (6 bases). The CDR3 length is 14 residues. Between the trimmed V and J ends, which lost 6 bases and 2 bases, there was a span of 12 bases. Germline CDR1 reads SGHTA; CDR2 reads FQGNSA. This CDR3 is CASSPGHSTDTQYF. The CDR3 DNA follows: TGTGCCAGCAGTCCGGGACACTCCACAGATACGCAGTATTTT. The variable domain in full, with the rest retrieved from reference TRBV7-2 and TRBJ2-3, is GAGVSQSPSNKVTEKGKDVELRCDPISGHTALYWYRQSLGQGLEFLIYFQGNSAPDKSGLPSDRFSAERTGGSVSTLTIQRTQQEDSAVYLCASSPGHSTDTQYFGPGTRLTVL.

V and J are TRBV10-3 and TRBJ2-1, with TRBD2 as a possible D gene (7 bases). There are 15 residues in the CDR3. Germline V gene data show CDR1 as ENHRY and CDR2 as SYGVKD. The V end lost 2 bases, the J end lost 7 bases, and 15 bases lay between the germline ends. This CDR3 reads CAISEGGASENEQFF. In DNA, the CDR3 is TGTGCCATCAGTGAGGGGGGGGCCTCAGAGAATGAGCAGTTCTTC.

This clone showed up just a few times. CDR3 sequence reads: CASRLTGTGGGYTF. CDR3 bases: TGTGCCAGCAGACTCACCGGGACAGGGGGCGGCTACACCTTC. This chain connects TRBV6-5 to TRBJ1-2, with 12 bases identical to TRBD1. This CDR3 region has 14 residues. CDR1 is MNHEY and CDR2 is SVGAGI in the germline V gene. The J segment lost 8 bases and the V segment lost 6 bases, leaving 7 bases of the junction unmatched.

The chain carries TRBV30 and TRBJ1-5, with D maybe TRBD1 (5 bases). Trimming removed 0 bases from V and 4 bases from J, with 13 bases in between. Germline V gives CDR1 GTSNPN, CDR2 SVGIG (reference sequence). There are 15 residues in the CDR3. The chain's CDR3 is CAWSVIGQGNQPQHF. The CDR3 nucleotides are TGTGCCTGGAGTGTTATCGGGCAGGGAAATCAGCCCCAGCATTTT.

The V call is TRBV25-1, the J call TRBJ2-7; the D gene is possibly TRBD1 (6 bases). The V end lost 5 bases, the J end lost 2 bases, and 13 bases lay between the germline ends. The length of the CDR3 is 14 residues. Germline assignment: CDR1 MGHDK and CDR2 SYGVNS. CDR3: CASSLRDKTYEQYF. In DNA, the CDR3 is TGTGCCAGCAGTCTAAGGGACAAGACCTACGAGCAGTACTTC.

The CDR3 loop reads CASSVGGSYEQYF. DNA for the CDR3: TGTGCCAGCAGCGTCGGGGGTTCCTACGAGCAGTACTTC. The gene calls are TRBV11-3 and TRBJ2-7; D may be TRBD2 (6 bases). The CDR3 sequence is 13 residues long. CDR1 and CDR2 (germline): SGHNT, YENEEA. The ends were cut back, 5 bases at V and 1 base at J, with 9 bases in the middle. The full variable domain, in which reference TRBV11-3 and TRBJ2-7 provide the parts outside the CDR3, is EAGVVQSPRYKIIEKKQPVAFWCNPISGHNTLYWYLQNLGQGPELLIRYENEEAVDDSQLPKDRFSAERLKGVDSTLKIQPAELGDSAVYLCASSVGGSYEQYFGPGTRLTVT.